In this sample, the clone carrying this TCR beta chain turned up once. Germline trimming cut 7 bases from V and 5 bases from J; bases unmatched to any gene: 5. Germline V gives CDR1 MDHEN, CDR2 SYDVKM. The CDR3 length is 13 residues. Only in-frame clones appear in the TCRdb table, and some are missing; sequencing was by immunoSEQ multiplex PCR. The sample includes 300,000 to 350,000 clones, 80% to 95% seen only once; the top ten take 6.5% to 8%. Enrolled during active infection, Seattle patients were then followed longitudinally. The data are from a study of blood T cell repertoires in COVID-19. Turning to the study itself: Material from acute and convalescent COVID-19 was sourced from the United States, Italy and Spain. PBMCs, B-cell-depleted T cells, or T cells provided the cDNA or gDNA that made up the material.

This chain uses TRBV28 with TRBJ2-5; 9 bases are a match to TRBD2. The clonotype comes from a woman aged 25-40 years with COVID-19, enrolled during active disease. Sequences were obtained from peripheral blood. In nucleotides, the CDR3 is TGTGCCAGCACCGCGACTAGCGGCGAGACCCAGTACTTC. Its protein product is CASTATSGETQYF.